One and the same sample provided the 13 T cell receptor beta chains below, sequenced in a study of blood T cell repertoires in COVID-19. Some clones are missing from TCRdb's copy, which holds only in-frame ones; the method was immunoSEQ multiplex PCR. Here the sample spans about 160,000 clones, roughly four fifths being singletons. The sample was peripheral blood. The source is a woman older than 75 with acute or convalescent COVID-19.

This clone was counted only a few times. The V call is TRBV6-4, the J call TRBJ1-6, with D possibly TRBD1 on 6 matching bases. The CDR3 length is 20 residues. The V and J ends lost 0 bases and 1 base respectively, with 19 bases between them. Germline loops: CDR1 MRHNA, CDR2 SNTAGT. The CDR3 sequence: CASSDSWAGEELSYNSPLHF. The CDR3 coding sequence is TGTGCCAGCAGTGACTCATGGGCAGGGGAAGAGTTGTCCTATAATTCACCCCTCCACTTT.

This clone was recorded once. The chain uses TRBV11-3 and TRBJ2-3; tentatively, D is TRBD2 (6 bases). V gave up 4 bases and J gave up 2 bases, with 10 bases separating them. This CDR3 has 14 residues. Germline CDR1 is SGHNT and CDR2 is YENEEA. The CDR3 DNA reads as TGTGCCAGCAGCTCACTAGCCTCCACAGATACGCAGTATTTT. This encodes CASSSLASTDTQYF.

The J gene is TRBJ2-3, the V gene TRBV3-1 (or the pseudogene TRBV3-2), with 10 positions matching TRBD2. V lost 1 base to trimming and J lost 6 bases; unmatched junction nucleotides: 7. The CDR3 loop spans 16 amino acids. Germline V lookup: CDR1 LGHDT, CDR2 YNNKEL (reference sequence). The CDR3 DNA follows: TGTGCCAGCAGCCAAGTTCTAGCGGGAGAATATGATACGCAGTATTTT. Amino acid sequence: CASSQVLAGEYDTQYF.

The rearrangement links TRBV27 to TRBJ1-5; no reliable D call. Germline values: CDR1 MNHEY, CDR2 SMNVEV (reference sequence). V was shortened by 1 base and J by 2 bases, with 9 bases between the two germline ends. CDR3 length: 15 amino acids. The CDR3 here is CASSLFMEGNQPQHF. In DNA, the CDR3 is TGTGCCAGCAGTTTATTTATGGAGGGCAATCAGCCCCAGCATTTT.

This rearrangement joins TRBV14 to TRBJ2-5; the D is unclear. The CDR3 loop spans 13 amino acids. Germline CDR1 is SGHDN and CDR2 is FVKESK. The germline V and J ends were trimmed by 4 bases and 4 bases, with 10 bases remaining between them. The CDR3 protein is CASSRQSRETQYF. The DNA of the CDR3 is TGTGCCAGCAGCCGTCAGTCAAGAGAGACCCAGTACTTC. Based on the CDR3 plus reference TRBV14 and TRBJ2-5, the full variable domain is EAGVTQFPSHSVIEKGQTVTLRCDPISGHDNLYWYRRVMGKEIKFLLHFVKESKQDESGMPNNRFLAERTGGTYSTLKVQPAELEDSGVYFCASSRQSRETQYFGPGTRLLVL.

The V gene is TRBV19, the J gene TRBJ1-5; the match to TRBD1 covers 7 bases. V shed 7 bases, J shed 5 bases, and the junction held 11 bases outside the gene matches. This CDR3 is 15 amino acids long. Germline lookup yields CDR1 LNHDA and CDR2 SQIVND (reference sequence). The CDR3 spells CASTATGLRYQPQHF. CDR3 bases: TGTGCCAGTACCGCGACAGGGCTTCGCTATCAGCCCCAGCATTTT.

In regard to this clone: Other DNA sequences from this sample encode an identical CDR3 as well. The chain uses TRBV6-5 and TRBJ1-3, with D possibly being TRBD1 (5 bases). Germline CDR1 is MNHEY and CDR2 is SVGAGI. With 5 bases removed from V and 1 base from J, the gap between germline ends came to 9 bases. The CDR3 extends over 14 amino acids. CDR3 nucleotides: TGTGCCAGCAGTCTCGGGGGATCTGGAAACACCATATATTTT. Encoded protein: CASSLGGSGNTIYF.

The chain carries TRBV27 and TRBJ2-3, with 7 bases lining up with TRBD1. Trimming removed 5 bases from V and 12 bases from J; junction bases left unmatched: 11. The CDR3 is 13 residues long. Germline V gene sequence: CDR1 MNHEY, CDR2 SMNVEV (reference sequence). The DNA for the CDR3 is TGTGCCAGCAGTCATCACAGGGGTACGAGCCAGTATTTT. This encodes CASSHHRGTSQYF.

V and J are TRBV18 and TRBJ1-1; 10 positions match TRBD1. This CDR3 is 15 amino acids long. Germline CDR1 KGHSH, CDR2 LQKENI. The trim removed 3 bases at V and 6 bases at J, leaving 7 bases unmatched. In nucleotides, the CDR3 is TGTGCCAGCTCACCGACCGGGACAGGGGTCCCTGAAGCTTTCTTT. Translating gives CASSPTGTGVPEAFF.

The rearrangement joins TRBV7-9 to TRBJ2-7; the match to TRBD2 covers 12 bases. The CDR3 consists of 14 residues. CDR1 is SEHNR, CDR2 FQNEAQ, per germline (reference sequence). V dropped 5 bases and J dropped 3; count of bases not matched to a gene: 2. CDR3 loop: CASSLTSGSYEQYF. The CDR3 DNA is TGTGCCAGCAGCCTGACTAGCGGGAGCTACGAGCAGTACTTC.

CDR3 sequence: CASSRGSSYEQYF. For the CDR3, the DNA is TGCGCCAGCAGTCGCGGGAGCTCCTACGAGCAGTACTTC. The chain joins TRBV5-1 to TRBJ2-7, with 7 bases that match TRBD2. There are 13 residues in the CDR3. Germline assignment: CDR1 SGHRS and CDR2 YFSETQ. V was clipped by 5 bases and J by 0 bases; unmatched bases: 2.

The chain carries TRBV4-3 and TRBJ2-3, with D perhaps TRBD2 (5 bases). The CDR3 runs to 15 residues. CDR1 is LGHNA and CDR2 is YSLEER in the germline V gene. The ends were cut back, 2 bases at V and 4 bases at J, with 13 bases in the middle. CDR3 region: CASSQRLAGADTQYF. Here the CDR3 DNA reads TGCGCCAGCAGCCAAAGGCTAGCTGGCGCAGATACGCAGTATTTT.

The chain recombines TRBV27 with TRBJ2-7, with a tentative D call TRBD2 (6 bases). CDR3 size: 13 residues. From germline, CDR1 is MNHEY and CDR2 SMNVEV (reference sequence). V was shortened by 3 bases and J by 5 bases, with 11 bases between the two germline ends. The CDR3 DNA sequence: TGTGCCAGCAGTTTCGCGGGAATCCACGAGCAGTACTTC. This codes for CASSFAGIHEQYF.